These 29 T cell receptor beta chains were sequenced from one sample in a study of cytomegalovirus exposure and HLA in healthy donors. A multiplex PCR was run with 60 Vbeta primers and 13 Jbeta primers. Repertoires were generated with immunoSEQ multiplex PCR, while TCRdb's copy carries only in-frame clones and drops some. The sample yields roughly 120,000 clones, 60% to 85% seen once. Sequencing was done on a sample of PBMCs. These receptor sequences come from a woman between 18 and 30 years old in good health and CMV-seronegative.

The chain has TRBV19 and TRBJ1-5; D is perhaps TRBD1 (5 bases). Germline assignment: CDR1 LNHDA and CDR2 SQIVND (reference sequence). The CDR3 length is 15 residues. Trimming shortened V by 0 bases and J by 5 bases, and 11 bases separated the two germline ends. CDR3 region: CASSIEGQVYQPQHF. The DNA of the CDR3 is TGTGCCAGTAGTATAGAGGGGCAGGTATATCAGCCCCAGCATTTT.

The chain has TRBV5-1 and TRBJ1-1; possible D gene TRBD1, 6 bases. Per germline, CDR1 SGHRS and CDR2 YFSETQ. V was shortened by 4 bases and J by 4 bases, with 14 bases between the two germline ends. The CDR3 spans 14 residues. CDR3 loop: CASSRTPRGTEAFF. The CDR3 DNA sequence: TGCGCCAGCAGCCGCACCCCCAGGGGCACTGAAGCTTTCTTT.

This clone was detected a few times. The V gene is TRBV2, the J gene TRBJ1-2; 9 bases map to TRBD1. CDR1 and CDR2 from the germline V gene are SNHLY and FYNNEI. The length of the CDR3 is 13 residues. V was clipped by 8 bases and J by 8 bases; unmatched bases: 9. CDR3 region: CASASGTGKGYTF. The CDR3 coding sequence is TGTGCCAGCGCCTCCGGGACAGGGAAAGGCTACACCTTC.

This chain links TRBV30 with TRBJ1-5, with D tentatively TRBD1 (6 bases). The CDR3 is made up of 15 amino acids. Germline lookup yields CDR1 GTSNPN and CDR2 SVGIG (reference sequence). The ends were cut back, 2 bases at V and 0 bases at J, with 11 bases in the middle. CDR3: CAWSPQGNSNQPQHF. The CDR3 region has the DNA TGTGCCTGGAGTCCCCAGGGGAATAGCAATCAGCCCCAGCATTTT.

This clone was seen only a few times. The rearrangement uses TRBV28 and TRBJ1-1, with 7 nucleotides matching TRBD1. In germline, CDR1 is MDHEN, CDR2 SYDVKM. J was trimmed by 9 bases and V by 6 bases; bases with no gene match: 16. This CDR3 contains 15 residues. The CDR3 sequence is CASRSSWAQGGKAFF. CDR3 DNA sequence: TGTGCCAGCAGATCTAGTTGGGCGCAGGGGGGAAAAGCTTTCTTT.

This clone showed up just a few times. The CDR3 DNA reads TGTGCCAGCAGTTCTGCAGGGTTACCCTACGAGCAGTACTTC. Its protein product is CASSSAGLPYEQYF. The chain combines TRBV27 with TRBJ2-7, with TRBD1 as a possible D gene (5 bases). V was cut by 4 bases and J by 2 bases, with 12 bases left in between. Germline lookup yields CDR1 MNHEY and CDR2 SMNVEV (reference sequence). The CDR3 runs to 14 residues.

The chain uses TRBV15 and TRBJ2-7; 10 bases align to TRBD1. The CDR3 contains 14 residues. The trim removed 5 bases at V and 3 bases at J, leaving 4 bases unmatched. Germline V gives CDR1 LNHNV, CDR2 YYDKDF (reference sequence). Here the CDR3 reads CATSPRDRGYEQYF. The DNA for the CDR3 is TGTGCCACCAGCCCCCGGGACAGGGGCTACGAGCAGTACTTC.

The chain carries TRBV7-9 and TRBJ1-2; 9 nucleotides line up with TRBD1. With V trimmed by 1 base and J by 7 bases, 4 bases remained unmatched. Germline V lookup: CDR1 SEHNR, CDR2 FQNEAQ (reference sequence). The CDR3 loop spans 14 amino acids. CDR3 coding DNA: TGTGCCAGCAGCTTAGTGTGGGACAGGGTTGGCTACACCTTC. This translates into CASSLVWDRVGYTF.

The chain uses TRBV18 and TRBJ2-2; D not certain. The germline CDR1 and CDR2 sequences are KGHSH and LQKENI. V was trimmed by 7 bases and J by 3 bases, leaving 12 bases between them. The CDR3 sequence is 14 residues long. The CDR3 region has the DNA TGTGCCAGCTACCGTACTGTATACACCGGGGAGCTGTTTTTT. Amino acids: CASYRTVYTGELFF.

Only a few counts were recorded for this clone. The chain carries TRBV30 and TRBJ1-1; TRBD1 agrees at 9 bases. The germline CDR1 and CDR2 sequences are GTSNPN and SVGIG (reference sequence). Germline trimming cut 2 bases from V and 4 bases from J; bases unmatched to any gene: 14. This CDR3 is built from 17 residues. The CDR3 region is CAWSPGQGREVVTEAFF. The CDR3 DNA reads TGTGCCTGGAGTCCAGGACAGGGGCGGGAGGTGGTCACTGAAGCTTTCTTT.

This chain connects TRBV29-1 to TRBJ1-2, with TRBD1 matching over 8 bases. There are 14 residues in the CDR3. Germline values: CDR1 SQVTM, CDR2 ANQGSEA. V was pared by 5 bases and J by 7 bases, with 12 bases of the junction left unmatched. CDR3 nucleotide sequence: TGCAGCGTTACGCTAGACCAGGGGGCGTTTGGCTACACCTTC. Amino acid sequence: CSVTLDQGAFGYTF.

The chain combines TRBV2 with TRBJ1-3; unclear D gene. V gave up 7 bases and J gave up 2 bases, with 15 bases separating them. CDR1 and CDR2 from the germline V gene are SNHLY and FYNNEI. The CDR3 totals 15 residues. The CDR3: CASTLRERAGNTIYF. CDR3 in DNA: TGTGCCAGCACCCTGAGGGAAAGGGCTGGAAACACCATATATTTT. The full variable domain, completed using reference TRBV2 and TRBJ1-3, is EPEVTQTPSHQVTQMGQEVILRCVPISNHLYFYWYRQILGQKVEFLVSFYNNEISEKSEIFDDQFSVERPDGSNFTLKIRSTKLEDSAMYFCASTLRERAGNTIYFGEGSWLTVV.

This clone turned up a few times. The CDR3 DNA follows: TGTGCCAGCAGTGAAGCGAAAGCGAAGACCTCTGGAAACACCATATATTTT. Translation gives CASSEAKAKTSGNTIYF. The chain links TRBV2 to TRBJ1-3; D uncertain. The V gene's germline CDR1 is SNHLY and CDR2 FYNNEI. This CDR3 region has 17 residues. The V gene lost 0 bases and the J gene lost 0 bases, with 12 bases spanning the gap.

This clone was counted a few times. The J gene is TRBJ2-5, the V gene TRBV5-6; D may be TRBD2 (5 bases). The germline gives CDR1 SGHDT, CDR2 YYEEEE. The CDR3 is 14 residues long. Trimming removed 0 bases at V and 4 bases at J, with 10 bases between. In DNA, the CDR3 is TGTGCCAGCAGCTTGGCCCGGGATTCAGAGACCCAGTACTTC. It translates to CASSLARDSETQYF.

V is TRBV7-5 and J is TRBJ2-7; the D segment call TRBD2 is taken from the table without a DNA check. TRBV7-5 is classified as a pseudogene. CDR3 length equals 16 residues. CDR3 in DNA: TGTGTCAGAAGCTGCAAGACTAGCGGGGTCTCCTACGAGCAGTACTTC. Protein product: CVRSCKTSGVSYEQYF.

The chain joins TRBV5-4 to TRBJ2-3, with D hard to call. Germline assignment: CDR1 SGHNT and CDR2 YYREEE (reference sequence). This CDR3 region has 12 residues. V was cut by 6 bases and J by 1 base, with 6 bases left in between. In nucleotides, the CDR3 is TGTGCCAGCAATACAGGCACAGATACGCAGTATTTT. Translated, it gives CASNTGTDTQYF. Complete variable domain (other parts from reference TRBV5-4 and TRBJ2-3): ETGVTQSPTHLIKTRGQQVTLRCSSQSGHNTVSWYQQALGQGPQFIFQYYREEENGRGNFPPRFSGLQFPNYSSELNVNALELDDSALYLCASNTGTDTQYFGPGTRLTVL.

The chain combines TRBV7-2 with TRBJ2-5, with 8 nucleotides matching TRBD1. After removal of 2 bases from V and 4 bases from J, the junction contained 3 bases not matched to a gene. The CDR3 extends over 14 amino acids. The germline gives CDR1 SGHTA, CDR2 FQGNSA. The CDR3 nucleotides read TGTGCCAGCAGCTTACAGGGGGCGCGAGAGACCCAGTACTTC. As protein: CASSLQGARETQYF.

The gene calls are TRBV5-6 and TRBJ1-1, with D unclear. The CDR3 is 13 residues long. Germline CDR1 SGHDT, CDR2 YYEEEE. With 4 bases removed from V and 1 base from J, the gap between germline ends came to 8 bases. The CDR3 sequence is CASSRNRNTEAFF. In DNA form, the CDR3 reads TGTGCCAGCAGCCGTAATAGGAACACTGAAGCTTTCTTT.

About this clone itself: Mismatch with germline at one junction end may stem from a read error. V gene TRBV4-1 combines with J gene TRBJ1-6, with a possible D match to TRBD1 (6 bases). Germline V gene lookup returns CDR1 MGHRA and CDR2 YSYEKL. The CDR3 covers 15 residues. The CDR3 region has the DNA TGCGCCAGCAGCCAAGGGACAGCAAATAACTCACCCCTCCACTTT. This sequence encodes CASSQGTANNSPLHF.

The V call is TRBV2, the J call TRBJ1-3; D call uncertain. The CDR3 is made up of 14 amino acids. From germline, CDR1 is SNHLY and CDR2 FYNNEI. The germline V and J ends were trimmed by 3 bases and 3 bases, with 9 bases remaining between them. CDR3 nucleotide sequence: TGTGCCAGCAGTGACAGAGGCTTTGGAAACACCATATATTTT. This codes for CASSDRGFGNTIYF.

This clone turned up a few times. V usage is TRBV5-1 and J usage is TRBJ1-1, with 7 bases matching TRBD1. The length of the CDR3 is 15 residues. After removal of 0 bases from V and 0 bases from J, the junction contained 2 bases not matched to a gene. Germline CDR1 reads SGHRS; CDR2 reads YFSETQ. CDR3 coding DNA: TGCGCCAGCAGCTTGGGGGACAGTTTGAACACTGAAGCTTTCTTT. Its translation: CASSLGDSLNTEAFF.

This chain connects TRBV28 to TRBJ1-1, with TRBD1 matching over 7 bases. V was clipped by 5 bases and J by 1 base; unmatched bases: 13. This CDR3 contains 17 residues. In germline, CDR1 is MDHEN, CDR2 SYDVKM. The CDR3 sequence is CASSGRDSGAENTEAFF. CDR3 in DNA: TGTGCCAGCAGTGGGCGGGACAGTGGCGCGGAGAACACTGAAGCTTTCTTT.

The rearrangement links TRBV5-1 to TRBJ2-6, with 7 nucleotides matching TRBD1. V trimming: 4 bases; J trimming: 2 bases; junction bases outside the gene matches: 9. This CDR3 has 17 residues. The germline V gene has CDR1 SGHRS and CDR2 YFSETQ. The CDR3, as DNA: TGCGCCAGCAGCCGAGACAGGGCCGAAACTGGGGCCAACGTCCTGACTTTC. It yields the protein CASSRDRAETGANVLTF.

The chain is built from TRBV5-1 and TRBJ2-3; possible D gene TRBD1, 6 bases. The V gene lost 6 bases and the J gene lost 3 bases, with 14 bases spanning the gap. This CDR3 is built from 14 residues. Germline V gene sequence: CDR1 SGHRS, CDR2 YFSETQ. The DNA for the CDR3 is TGCGCCAGCACCCTGGGACATGATACAGATACGCAGTATTTT. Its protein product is CASTLGHDTDTQYF.

The CDR3 region has the DNA TGCGCCAGCAGCTTGAATTTAGACAGAGGAATATACGAGCAGTACTTC. Translating gives CASSLNLDRGIYEQYF. The chain uses TRBV5-1 and TRBJ2-7, with TRBD1 as a possible D gene (5 bases). Trimming left V 1 base short and J 4 bases short, with 18 bases between. This CDR3 is 16 amino acids long. Looked up from germline, CDR1 is SGHRS and CDR2 is YFSETQ.

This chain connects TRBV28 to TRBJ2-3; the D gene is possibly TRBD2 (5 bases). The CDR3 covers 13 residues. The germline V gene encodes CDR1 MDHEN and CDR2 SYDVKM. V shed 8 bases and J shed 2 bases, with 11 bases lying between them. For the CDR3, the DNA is TGTGCCAGCGGGAGTACCTCCACAGATACGCAGTATTTT. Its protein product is CASGSTSTDTQYF.

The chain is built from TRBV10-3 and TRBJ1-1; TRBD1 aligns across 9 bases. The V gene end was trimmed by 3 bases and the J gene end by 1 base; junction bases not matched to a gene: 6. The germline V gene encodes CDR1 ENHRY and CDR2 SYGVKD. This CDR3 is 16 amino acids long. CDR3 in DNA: TGTGCCATCAGTGATAAAACGGACAGGGGGAACACTGAAGCTTTCTTT. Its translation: CAISDKTDRGNTEAFF.

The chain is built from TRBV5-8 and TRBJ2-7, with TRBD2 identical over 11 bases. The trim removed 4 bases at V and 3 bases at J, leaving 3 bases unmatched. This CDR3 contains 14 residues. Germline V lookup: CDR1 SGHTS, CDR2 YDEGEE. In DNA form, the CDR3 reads TGTGCCAGCAGCAGACTAGCGGGGTTCTACGAGCAGTACTTC. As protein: CASSRLAGFYEQYF.

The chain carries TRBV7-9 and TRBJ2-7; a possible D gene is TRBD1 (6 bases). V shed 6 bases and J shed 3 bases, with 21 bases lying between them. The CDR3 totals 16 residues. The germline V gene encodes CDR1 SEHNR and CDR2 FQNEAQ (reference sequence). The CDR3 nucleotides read TGTGCCAGCAGTACAGGGATTGGGGAGTTGCGCTACGAGCAGTACTTC. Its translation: CASSTGIGELRYEQYF.